This TCR beta chain came from a study of blood T cell repertoires in COVID-19. About the research overall: In each case, the material was cDNA or gDNA derived from T cells, B-cell-depleted T cells, or PBMCs.

Under the authors' procedure: Amplification from reference gene primers served as the basis for estimated nucleated cell counts. Clones were read by immunoSEQ multiplex PCR, and TCRdb kept only the in-frame ones, dropping some. The DNA was the basis for D and trimming; V, J and clone size are from that table. In the table there are fewer than 350,000 clones, 88% of which are singletons. V lost 5 bases, J lost 3 bases, and 25 bases lay in between. Per the germline V gene, CDR1 is SEHNR and CDR2 is FQNEAQ (reference sequence). The CDR3 consists of 18 residues. A COVID-19 case was met by exposed participants within 2 weeks before study entry.

The V and J genes are TRBV7-9 and TRBJ2-5; TRBD2 is a possible D gene (6 bases). Sequenced material: PBMCs or T cells enriched from blood (not recorded which). The origin of this receptor is a woman younger than 45 who had been exposed to COVID-19. DNA for the CDR3: TGTGCCAGCAGCCAGCCATCGCCCGGGGACTTGGGAGAAGAGACCCAGTACTTC. Protein product: CASSQPSPGDLGEETQYF.